This T cell receptor beta chain originates from a study of T cells in Graves' hyperthyroidism and ophthalmopathy. This clonotype was counted ten times or more. There are 16 residues in the CDR3. Trimming shortened V by 2 bases and J by 5 bases, and 18 bases separated the two germline ends. The germline gives CDR1 LGHDT, CDR2 YNNKEL (reference sequence). What was amplified from RNA transcripts were TCR beta CDR3 regions. The HTBI primer set drove a first-round RT-PCR of the TCR CDR3. A single record per CDR3 protein comes from TCRdb applying MiXCR to the multiplex PCR reads. Here the sample spans about 350,000 distinct CDR3 sequences, 12% to 15% being singletons.

This chain joins TRBV3-1 and TRBJ2-5, with D maybe TRBD1 (6 bases). Sequenced: blood. This clonotype originated in a woman aged 55-70 years with Graves' ophthalmopathy. For the CDR3, the DNA is TGTGCCAGCAGCCAAAGCTCCGGGACACCTGGCGAGACCCAGTACTTC. Its translation is CASSQSSGTPGETQYF.